The 18 T cell receptor beta chains reported below all come from one sample, sequenced in a study of identical twins. A single record per CDR3 protein comes from TCRdb applying MiXCR to the 5' RACE reads. The repertoire has about 690,000 distinct CDR3 sequences, approximately 6% of them found once; the top ten carry approximately 2%. Source material: naive T cells sorted from blood. The receptor set was obtained from a man aged 18 to 30 in good health.

In this sample, this clonotype turned up many times. V gene TRBV6-1 combines with J gene TRBJ2-1, with 7 bases that match TRBD2. Germline CDR1 is MNHNS and CDR2 is SASEGT. The V gene end was trimmed by 6 bases and the J gene end by 3 bases; junction bases not matched to a gene: 5. The CDR3 consists of 14 residues. CDR3 bases: TGTGCCAGCAGCGCTAGCGGACTCTACAATGAGCAGTTCTTC. Residues: CASSASGLYNEQFF.

This clonotype has just a few counts. The chain carries TRBV20-1 and TRBJ1-1; 10 positions agree with TRBD1. This CDR3 is 12 amino acids long. Per the germline V gene, CDR1 is DFQATT and CDR2 is SNEGSKA (reference sequence). J lost 6 bases, V lost 5 bases, and 3 bases had no gene match. CDR3 nucleotide sequence: TGCAGTGCTGGGGACAGGGGATCTGAAGCTTTCTTT. This encodes CSAGDRGSEAFF.

This clonotype was recorded many times. CDR3 coding DNA: TGCAGTGCTAGTCAAGGGGCCAACCCAGATACGCAGTATTTT. Translated, it gives CSASQGANPDTQYF. V usage is TRBV20-1 and J usage is TRBJ2-3, with D maybe TRBD1 (5 bases). The CDR3 runs 14 residues. Trimming removed 3 bases at V and 4 bases at J, with 14 bases between. Germline-derived CDR1 and CDR2 are DFQATT and SNEGSKA (reference sequence).

At least ten counts were recorded for this clonotype. Relative to the germline gene, one junction end is altered; a read error may explain this. The rearrangement links TRBV5-1 to TRBJ1-1; D gene unclear. The length of the CDR3 is 13 residues. Germline lookup yields CDR1 SGHRS and CDR2 YFSETQ. The CDR3 here is CASTLTPGTEAFF. The CDR3 coding sequence is TGCGCCAGCACCTTGACCCCCGGGACTGAAGCTTTCTTT.

A remark on this clonotype: Given the absence of the conserved phenylalanine or tryptophan at the CDR3 end, a read error is likely. This sequence joins TRBV11-2 and TRBJ2-2; no definite D call. From germline, CDR1 is SGHAT and CDR2 FQNNGV. V lost 1 base and J lost 4, with 10 bases in between. This CDR3 is 15 amino acids long. The CDR3 reads CASSLVIRATGELFL. CDR3 in DNA: TGTGCCAGCAGCTTAGTGATCCGGGCCACCGGGGAGCTGTTTCTT.

This clonotype was recorded at least ten times. The genes are TRBV5-1 and TRBJ1-5; D may be TRBD1 (6 bases). Trimming took off 0 bases at V and 5 bases at J, with 9 bases between the two ends. The germline V gene encodes CDR1 SGHRS and CDR2 YFSETQ. The CDR3 sequence is 14 residues long. The CDR3 here is CASSLGAGDQPQHF. CDR3 nucleotide sequence: TGCGCCAGCAGCTTGGGAGCAGGGGATCAGCCCCAGCATTTT. Variable domain in full (rest from reference TRBV5-1 and TRBJ1-5): KAGVTQTPRYLIKTRGQQVTLSCSPISGHRSVSWYQQTPGQGLQFLFEYFSETQRNKGNFPGRFSGRQFSNSRSEMNVSTLELGDSALYLCASSLGAGDQPQHFGDGTRLSIL.

Turning to this clonotype: It may be a read error: a sequence one base away is much more abundant. The chain's CDR3 is CSAPRTSGSSGVTQYF. In nucleotides, the CDR3 is TGCAGTGCCCCAAGGACTAGCGGGAGTAGCGGGGTTACGCAGTATTTT. The chain combines TRBV20-1 with TRBJ2-3; 13 bases are a match to TRBD2. After removal of 6 bases from V and 8 bases from J, the junction contained 14 bases not matched to a gene. Germline values: CDR1 DFQATT, CDR2 SNEGSKA (reference sequence). The CDR3 is 16 amino acids.

This sequence joins TRBV20-1 and TRBJ2-1; TRBD2 matches 7 bases. Germline loops: CDR1 DFQATT, CDR2 SNEGSKA (reference sequence). V shed 3 bases, J shed 2 bases, and the junction held 10 bases outside the gene matches. The CDR3 is 16 amino acids. CDR3 coding DNA: TGCAGTGCTAGGCCCCAACTAGCGAAAGCCTACAATGAGCAGTTCTTC. Translation gives CSARPQLAKAYNEQFF.

This clonotype turned up a few times. V and J are TRBV7-7 and TRBJ2-1; D tentatively fits TRBD1 or TRBD2 (5 bases each). This CDR3 is 16 amino acids long. Looked up from germline, CDR1 is SSHAT and CDR2 is FNYEAQ (reference sequence). The V and J ends lost 2 bases and 8 bases respectively, with 19 bases between them. The CDR3 sequence: CASSLLPGPAVHEQFF. CDR3 sequence (DNA): TGTGCCAGCAGCTTACTTCCGGGACCAGCCGTGCATGAGCAGTTCTTC.

This clonotype came up many times. The chain's CDR3 is CASSLVPEAPHEQFF. The CDR3 nucleotides are TGCGCCAGCAGCCTGGTACCGGAGGCCCCGCATGAGCAGTTCTTC. The chain carries TRBV5-1 and TRBJ2-1, with a possible D match to TRBD2 (5 bases). V was clipped by 4 bases and J by 8 bases, with 19 bases between them. CDR3 size: 15 residues. Germline V lookup: CDR1 SGHRS, CDR2 YFSETQ.

This sequence joins TRBV5-1 and TRBJ1-1; D uncertain. V gave up 3 bases and J gave up 2 bases, with 14 bases separating them. The CDR3 runs to 15 residues. Per the germline V gene, CDR1 is SGHRS and CDR2 is YFSETQ. The CDR3 loop reads CASSSSGIGNTEAFF. In nucleotides, the CDR3 is TGCGCCAGCAGCTCCTCCGGAATAGGAAACACTGAAGCTTTCTTT.

The chain is built from TRBV14 and TRBJ2-1; TRBD1 agrees at 7 bases. Trimming at V came to 1 base and at J to 4 bases, leaving 4 bases not matched to a gene. This CDR3 is 15 amino acids long. CDR1 and CDR2 from the germline V gene are SGHDN and FVKESK. CDR3 DNA: TGTGCCAGCAGCCAAGTAAGCAGGGGGTACAATGAGCAGTTCTTC. It codes for CASSQVSRGYNEQFF. The full variable domain, its missing parts supplied by reference TRBV14 and TRBJ2-1, is EAGVTQFPSHSVIEKGQTVTLRCDPISGHDNLYWYRRVMGKEIKFLLHFVKESKQDESGMPNNRFLAERTGGTYSTLKVQPAELEDSGVYFCASSQVSRGYNEQFFGPGTRLTVL.

This clonotype came up many times. This chain connects TRBV5-1 to TRBJ2-7; possible D gene TRBD1, 5 bases. Trimming took off 4 bases at V and 2 bases at J, with 10 bases between the two ends. The length of the CDR3 is 13 residues. The germline V gene encodes CDR1 SGHRS and CDR2 YFSETQ. DNA of the CDR3: TGCGCCAGCAGCCAGGGTGGAACCTACGAGCAGTACGTC. It translates to CASSQGGTYEQYV.

This clonotype was recorded many times. The J gene is TRBJ2-5, the V gene TRBV29-1; tentatively, D is TRBD1 (6 bases). The CDR3 totals 13 residues. The V gene's germline CDR1 is SQVTM and CDR2 ANQGSEA. V gave up 2 bases and J gave up 3 bases, with 10 bases separating them. CDR3 region: CSVENRAKETQYF. The CDR3 DNA follows: TGCAGCGTTGAAAACAGGGCGAAAGAGACCCAGTACTTC.

This clonotype was counted only a few times. This rearrangement joins TRBV5-1 to TRBJ1-1; the D gene is possibly TRBD1 (5 bases). Germline CDR1 and CDR2: SGHRS and YFSETQ. The CDR3 extends over 16 amino acids. V lost 2 bases and J lost 1, with 15 bases in between. Here the CDR3 DNA reads TGCGCCAGCAGCTTACGGGTCGGGGGGGAGAACACTGAAGCTTTCTTT. Protein sequence: CASSLRVGGENTEAFF.

The table lists this clonotype with many counts. The genes are TRBV4-3 and TRBJ2-3; possibly TRBD2 for D (5 bases). V lost 0 bases and J 5 bases, leaving 12 bases between the germline ends. Germline V gene data show CDR1 as LGHNA and CDR2 as YSLEER. This CDR3 has 15 amino acids. The CDR3 loop reads CASSQDFREGDTQYF. Written as DNA, the CDR3 is TGCGCCAGCAGCCAAGATTTTCGGGAAGGAGATACGCAGTATTTT.

For this clonotype: A read error may produce the germline difference seen at one junction end. The chain couples TRBV28 to TRBJ2-7; 15 nucleotides match TRBD2. Per the germline V gene, CDR1 is MDHEN and CDR2 is SYDVKM. The CDR3 sequence is 19 residues long. The CDR3 protein is CASSLPRTSGRALIHEQYF. CDR3 bases: TGCGCCAGCAGTTTACCCCGGACTAGCGGGAGGGCCCTCATTCACGAGCAGTACTTC.

The table lists this clonotype with a few counts. The chain is built from TRBV7-6 and TRBJ2-3; 8 bases are a match to TRBD1. Losses at the gene ends were 5 bases for V and 2 bases for J; bases not matched to a gene: 9. Germline V gene sequence: CDR1 SGHVS, CDR2 FNYEAQ. This CDR3 comprises 16 residues. CDR3 DNA sequence: TGTGCCAGCAGCAAACATCCGGGACAGGCCACAGATACGCAGTATTTT. Protein sequence: CASSKHPGQATDTQYF.